Included here is one T cell receptor beta chain sequence, with context. Antigen: not known. The sample originates from a study of tissue T cells after allogeneic stem cell transplantation. Study-wide background: Several unmodified and three CD34-selected T-cell-depleted grafts went to graft-versus-host disease patients.

Steroid-refractory graft-versus-host disease after allogeneic hematopoietic cell transplant qualified adults for prospective research-autopsy enrollment. The assay was immunoSEQ multiplex PCR, and TCRdb's table has in-frame clones only and misses some. Among around 2,700 clones, 72% were seen once, and the ten largest hold 16%. V trimming: 1 base; J trimming: 7 bases; junction bases outside the gene matches: 3. The CDR3 runs 15 residues. Germline V CDR1 and CDR2: LGHNA, YSLEER. Study-wide results and limits: Shared clones across patients were few; motif clustering revealed tissue-specific shared signatures.

The chain has TRBV4-3 and TRBJ1-6; 8 bases map to TRBD1. Here the sequenced sample was colon tissue, taken at autopsy. The source is an older male patient with steroid-refractory graft-versus-host disease after an allogeneic stem cell transplant. The T cells may come from the graft donor. The CDR3 DNA follows: TGCGCCAGCAGCCAAGTTCAGGGGGCGAATTCACCCCTCCACTTT. Translated, it gives CASSQVQGANSPLHF.